The 10 T cell receptor beta chains in this list originate from one sample, sequenced in a study of shared clonotypes between healthy human individuals. The naive CD8 fraction comprised CD45RO-negative cells positively selected for CCR7 and excluded terminally differentiated effector memory CD45RA+ cells. The protocol was immunoSEQ multiplex PCR, while the TCRdb copy is restricted to in-frame clones and leaves out a portion. The sample has around 2,000,000 clones; about 93% are singletons. The source material was naive CD8+ T cells from PBMCs. The source of these receptors is a man younger than 35 in good health. Some clones in this sample may be carry-over from other donors' samples.

The gene calls are TRBV9 and TRBJ2-1, with TRBD2 identical over 7 bases. V was pared by 2 bases and J by 2 bases, with 4 bases of the junction left unmatched. The CDR3 sequence is 15 residues long. Germline lookup yields CDR1 SGDLS and CDR2 YYNGEE. The CDR3 loop is CASSVAGTTYNEQFF. For the CDR3, the DNA is TGTGCCAGCAGCGTTGCCGGGACTACCTACAATGAGCAGTTCTTC.

As regards this clone: The same CDR3 can be traced to other DNA sequences in this sample. The chain joins TRBV27 to TRBJ2-7, with 7 bases that match TRBD1. Germline CDR1 is MNHEY and CDR2 is SMNVEV (reference sequence). V lost 5 bases to trimming and J lost 2 bases; unmatched junction nucleotides: 3. The CDR3 spans 13 residues. CDR3 nucleotide sequence: TGTGCCAGCAGTCTTAGGGGGCCCTACGAGCAGTACTTC. Amino acids: CASSLRGPYEQYF.

The V call is TRBV7-2, the J call TRBJ2-7; D is perhaps TRBD1 (5 bases). The CDR3 consists of 17 residues. V lost 3 bases to trimming and J lost 4 bases, with 22 bases between them. Germline V CDR1 and CDR2: SGHTA, FQGNSA. The CDR3: CASSFFQGRGTHYEQYF. The CDR3, as DNA: TGTGCCAGCAGCTTCTTTCAGGGCCGCGGCACCCATTACGAGCAGTACTTC. Supplemented by reference TRBV7-2 and TRBJ2-7, the full variable domain reads GAGVSQSPSNKVTEKGKDVELRCDPISGHTALYWYRQSLGQGLEFLIYFQGNSAPDKSGLPSDRFSAERTGGSVSTLTIQRTQQEDSAVYLCASSFFQGRGTHYEQYFGPGTRLTVT.

V and J are TRBV13 and TRBJ2-3, with TRBD2 matching over 8 bases. The CDR3 is made up of 15 amino acids. Germline CDR1 reads PRHDT; CDR2 reads FYEKMQ (reference sequence). The V gene end was trimmed by 5 bases and the J gene end by 6 bases; junction bases not matched to a gene: 10. CDR3 DNA: TGTGCCAGCAGCCCCAGGACTAGCCGGTGGGATACGCAGTATTTT. It translates to CASSPRTSRWDTQYF.

A single count supports this clone. The rearrangement joins TRBV19 to TRBJ2-3; 12 bases fit TRBD2. The junction had 5 bases not matched to a gene; V was cut back by 4 bases and J by 6 bases. Germline lookup yields CDR1 LNHDA and CDR2 SQIVND (reference sequence). The CDR3 has 15 residues. The CDR3 sequence: CASSRLAGDKDTQYF. The CDR3 bases are TGTGCCAGTAGTAGACTAGCGGGAGATAAGGATACGCAGTATTTT.

The rearrangement uses TRBV27 and TRBJ2-1; D is ambiguous. The length of the CDR3 is 14 residues. The V gene's germline CDR1 is MNHEY and CDR2 SMNVEV (reference sequence). V was shortened by 7 bases and J by 4 bases, with 14 bases between the two germline ends. CDR3 protein: CASNLGPAYNEQFF. The CDR3 DNA sequence: TGTGCCAGCAATCTCGGGCCAGCATACAATGAGCAGTTCTTC.

A word on this clone: The sample contains more than one DNA sequence encoding this CDR3. The genes are TRBV27 and TRBJ2-1; D call uncertain. Trimming removed 8 bases from V and 2 bases from J, with 4 bases in between. CDR1 is MNHEY, CDR2 SMNVEV, per germline (reference sequence). This CDR3 spans 11 amino acids. The CDR3 is CASGTYNEQFF. For the CDR3, the DNA is TGTGCCAGCGGCACCTACAATGAGCAGTTCTTC.

This chain connects TRBV19 to TRBJ2-7, with 9 bases lining up with TRBD1. The CDR3 has 15 residues. Germline V gene sequence: CDR1 LNHDA, CDR2 SQIVND (reference sequence). V lost 5 bases and J lost 2; bases outside the gene matches: 7. The CDR3 region has the DNA TGTGCCAGTAGTGTCAGCCGGACAGGGGCCTACGAGCAGTACTTC. Protein sequence: CASSVSRTGAYEQYF.

The rearrangement joins TRBV7-8 to TRBJ2-3, with no clear D. Germline assignment: CDR1 SGHVS and CDR2 FQNEAQ. Trimming cost V 6 bases and J 1 base, with 14 bases left between them. The CDR3 has 15 amino acids. DNA for the CDR3: TGTGCCAGCAGGTCGGCGTTGGTGGGCACAGATACGCAGTATTTT. Its translation: CASRSALVGTDTQYF.

The rearrangement links TRBV11-2 to TRBJ2-1; TRBD2 might be the D (6 bases). The V gene's germline CDR1 is SGHAT and CDR2 FQNNGV. V was trimmed by 5 bases and J by 7 bases, leaving 18 bases between them. CDR3 length: 15 residues. The CDR3: CASSGIAENRNEQFF. CDR3 coding DNA: TGTGCCAGCAGCGGTATAGCGGAAAACAGGAATGAGCAGTTCTTC. The variable domain in full, with the rest retrieved from reference TRBV11-2 and TRBJ2-1, is EAGVAQSPRYKIIEKRQSVAFWCNPISGHATLYWYQQILGQGPKLLIQFQNNGVVDDSQLPKDRFSAERLKGVDSTLKIQPAKLEDSAVYLCASSGIAENRNEQFFGPGTRLTVL.